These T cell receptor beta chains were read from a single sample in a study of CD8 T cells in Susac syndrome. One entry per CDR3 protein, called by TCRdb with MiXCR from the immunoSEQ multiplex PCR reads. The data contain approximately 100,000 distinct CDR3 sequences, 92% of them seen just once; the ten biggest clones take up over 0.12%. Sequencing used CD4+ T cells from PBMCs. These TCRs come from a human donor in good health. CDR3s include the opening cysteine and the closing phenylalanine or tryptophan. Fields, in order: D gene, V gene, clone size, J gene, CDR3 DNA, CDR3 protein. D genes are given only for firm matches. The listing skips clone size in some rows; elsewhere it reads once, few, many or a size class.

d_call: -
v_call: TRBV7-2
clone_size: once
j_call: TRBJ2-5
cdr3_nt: TGTGCCAGCGGCAAAGGGGGGGAGACCCAGTACTTC
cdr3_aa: CASGKGGETQYF

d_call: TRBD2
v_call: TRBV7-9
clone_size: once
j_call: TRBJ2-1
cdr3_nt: TGTGCCAGCAGCTTACAGTCTTTCTGGACTAGCCCCAATGAGCAGTTCTTC
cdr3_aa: CASSLQSFWTSPNEQFF

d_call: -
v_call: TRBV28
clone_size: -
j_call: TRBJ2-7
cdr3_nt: TGTGCCAGCAGTTTAAACCACGAGCAGTACTTC
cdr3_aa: CASSLNHEQYF

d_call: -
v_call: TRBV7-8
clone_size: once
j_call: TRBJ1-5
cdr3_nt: TGTGCCAGCAGCCTAGGGGCCGGGGAGAAGCCCCAGCATTTT
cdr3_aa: CASSLGAGEKPQHF

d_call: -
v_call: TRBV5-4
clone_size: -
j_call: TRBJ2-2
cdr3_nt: TGTGCCAGCAGCGGTATACAGGGACTACGGAACACCGGGGAGCTGTTTTTT
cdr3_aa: CASSGIQGLRNTGELFF

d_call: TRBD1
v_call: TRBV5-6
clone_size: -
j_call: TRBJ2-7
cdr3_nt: TGTGCCAGCAGCCCCCAAGGGGGCCTTTCCTACGAGCAGTACTTC
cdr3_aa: CASSPQGGLSYEQYF

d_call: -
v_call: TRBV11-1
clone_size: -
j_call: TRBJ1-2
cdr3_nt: TGTGCCAGCAGCTCCGTTGGGCCGGTTGACTATGGCTACACCTTC
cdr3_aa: CASSSVGPVDYGYTF

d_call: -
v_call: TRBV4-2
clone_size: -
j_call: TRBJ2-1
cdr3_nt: TGTGCCAGCAGTTCCGAACCCCAGGGTGGGGAGCAGTTCTTC
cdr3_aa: CASSSEPQGGEQFF

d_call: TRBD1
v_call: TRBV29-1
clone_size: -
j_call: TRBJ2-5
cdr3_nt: TGCGGGACAGTCCAAGAGACCCAGTACTTC
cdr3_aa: CGTVQETQYF

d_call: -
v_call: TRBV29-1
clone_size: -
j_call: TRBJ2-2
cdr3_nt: TGCAGCGTTGAAGATCTTCTTCTGGGGAACACCGGGGAGCTGTTTTTT
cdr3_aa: CSVEDLLLGNTGELFF

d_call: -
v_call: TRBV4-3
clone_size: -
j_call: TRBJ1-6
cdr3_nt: TGCGCCAGCAGCCAAGCCCAGAGCTCCTATAATTCACCCCTCCACTTT
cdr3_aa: CASSQAQSSYNSPLHF

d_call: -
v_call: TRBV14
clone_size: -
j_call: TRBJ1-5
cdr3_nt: TGTGCCAGCAGCCAAATTAATGACAGTTTTAGCAATCAGCCCCAGCATTTT
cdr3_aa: CASSQINDSFSNQPQHF

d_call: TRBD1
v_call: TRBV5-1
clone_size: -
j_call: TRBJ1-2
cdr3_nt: TGCGCCAGCCGACAGGGGGGCGAGGGCTATGGCTACACCTTC
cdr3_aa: CASRQGGEGYGYTF

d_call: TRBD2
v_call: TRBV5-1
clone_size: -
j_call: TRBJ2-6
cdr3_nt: TGCGCCAGCAGCCCTCATAGCGGGAGGGTCCCCTCTGGGGCCAACGTCCTGACTTTC
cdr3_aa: CASSPHSGRVPSGANVLTF

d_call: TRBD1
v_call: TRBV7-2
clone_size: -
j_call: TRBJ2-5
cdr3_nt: TGTGCCAGCAGCCCTGGACAGGGCACTAAAGAGACCCAGTACTTC
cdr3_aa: CASSPGQGTKETQYF

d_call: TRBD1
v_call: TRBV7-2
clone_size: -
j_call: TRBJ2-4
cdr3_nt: TGTGCCAGCAGCTCAATACCCGGGACAGGGGCGGCCAAAAACATTCAGTACTTC
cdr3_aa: CASSSIPGTGAAKNIQYF

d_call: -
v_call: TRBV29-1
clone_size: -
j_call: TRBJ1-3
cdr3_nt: TGCAGCGTTGAAGGGGAGGAAGGAAACACCATATATTTT
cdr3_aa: CSVEGEEGNTIYF

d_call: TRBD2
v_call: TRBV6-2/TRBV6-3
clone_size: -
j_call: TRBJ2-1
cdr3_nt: TGTGCCAGCAGTTATATCGGACTAGCGGGAGGGCCGAGTATGAAGAGCTCCTACAATGAGCAGTTCTTC
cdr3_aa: CASSYIGLAGGPSMKSSYNEQFF

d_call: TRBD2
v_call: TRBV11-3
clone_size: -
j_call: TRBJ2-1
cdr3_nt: TGTGCCAGCAGTCTCGGGACTAGCGGGAGGTGGAACAATGAGCAGTTCTTC
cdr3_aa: CASSLGTSGRWNNEQFF

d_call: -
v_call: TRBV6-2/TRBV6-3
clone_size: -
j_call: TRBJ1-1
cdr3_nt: TGTGCCAGCAGTGACAGGCCGAACACTGAAGCTTTCTTT
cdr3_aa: CASSDRPNTEAFF

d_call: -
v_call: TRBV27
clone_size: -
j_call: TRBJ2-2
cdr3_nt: TGTGCCAGCAGTTTTGCGGGACACGTAATCGGGGAGCTGTTTTTT
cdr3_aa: CASSFAGHVIGELFF

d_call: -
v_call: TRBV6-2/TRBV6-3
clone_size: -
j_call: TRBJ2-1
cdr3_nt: TGTGCCAGCAGTTACCTGGCGGGGACGGGCAATGAGCAGTTCTTC
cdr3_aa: CASSYLAGTGNEQFF

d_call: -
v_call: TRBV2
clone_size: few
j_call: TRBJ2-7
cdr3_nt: TGTGCCAGCAGTGAGTTGACAGCTCAGCACGAGCAGTACTTC
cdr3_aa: CASSELTAQHEQYF

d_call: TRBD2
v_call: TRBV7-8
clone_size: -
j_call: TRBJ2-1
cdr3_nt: TGTGCCAGCGATGGCGGGACTAGCGGGAGGGCCAAGGTCCATGAGCAGTTCTTC
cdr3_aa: CASDGGTSGRAKVHEQFF

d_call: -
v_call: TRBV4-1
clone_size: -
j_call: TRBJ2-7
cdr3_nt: TGCGCCAGCAGCCAAAGCCTGGACGGGACCTACGAGCAGTACTTC
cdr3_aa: CASSQSLDGTYEQYF